This TCR beta chain is from a study of blood T cell repertoires in COVID-19. Looking at the study overall: Whether acute or convalescent, the COVID-19 samples came from the United States, Italy and Spain. T cells, B-cell-depleted T cells, or PBMCs supplied cDNA or gDNA.

CDR1 is LGHNA and CDR2 is YSLEER in the germline V gene. The CDR3 is 15 amino acids. V shed 2 bases and J shed 3 bases, with 14 bases lying between them. Authors' data handling: Reference gene primer amplification gave nucleated cell count estimates. Generated by immunoSEQ multiplex PCR, the TCRdb table keeps only in-frame clones and is missing some. From that table come the V and J calls and clone size; the DNA was used to work out D and trimming. Of about 670,000 clones detected, around 90% appear once; the ten largest clones hold approximately 0.3%. This sequence was found in a woman aged 18-35 years with acute or convalescent COVID-19. Sequenced: peripheral blood. The V gene is TRBV4-3, the J gene TRBJ2-7; D is undetermined. DNA for the CDR3: TGCGCCAGCAGCCAACAGGCAAGAGAGAACTACGAGCAGTACTTC. Amino acid sequence: CASSQQARENYEQYF.